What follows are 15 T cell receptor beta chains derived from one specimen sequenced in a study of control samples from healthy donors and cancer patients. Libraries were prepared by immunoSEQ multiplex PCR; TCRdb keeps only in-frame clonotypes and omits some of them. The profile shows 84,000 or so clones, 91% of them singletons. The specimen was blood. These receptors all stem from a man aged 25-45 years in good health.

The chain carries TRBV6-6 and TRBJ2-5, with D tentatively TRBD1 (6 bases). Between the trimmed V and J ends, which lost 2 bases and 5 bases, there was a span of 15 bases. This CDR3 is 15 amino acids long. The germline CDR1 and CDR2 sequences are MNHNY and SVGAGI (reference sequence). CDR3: CASSYTSGTMETQYF. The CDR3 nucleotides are TGTGCCAGCAGTTACACCTCCGGGACAATGGAGACCCAGTACTTC.

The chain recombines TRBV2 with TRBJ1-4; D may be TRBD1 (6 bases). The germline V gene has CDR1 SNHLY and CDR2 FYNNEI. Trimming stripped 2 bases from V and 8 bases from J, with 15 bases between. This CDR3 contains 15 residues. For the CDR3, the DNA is TGTGCCAGCAGTGAAATTCAGGGGACGAGAGAAAAACTGTTTTTT. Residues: CASSEIQGTREKLFF.

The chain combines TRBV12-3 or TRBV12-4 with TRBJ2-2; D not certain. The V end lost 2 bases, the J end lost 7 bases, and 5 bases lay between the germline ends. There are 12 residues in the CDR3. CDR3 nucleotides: TGTGCCAGCAGTTTATGGAACGGGGAGCTGTTTTTT. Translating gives CASSLWNGELFF.

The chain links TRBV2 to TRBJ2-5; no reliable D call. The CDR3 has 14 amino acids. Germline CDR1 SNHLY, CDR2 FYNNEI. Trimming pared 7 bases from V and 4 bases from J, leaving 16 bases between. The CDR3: CASKYARAPETQYF. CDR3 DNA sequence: TGTGCCAGCAAGTACGCGAGAGCCCCAGAGACCCAGTACTTC. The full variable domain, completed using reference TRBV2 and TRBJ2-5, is EPEVTQTPSHQVTQMGQEVILRCVPISNHLYFYWYRQILGQKVEFLVSFYNNEISEKSEIFDDQFSVERPDGSNFTLKIRSTKLEDSAMYFCASKYARAPETQYFGPGTRLLVL.

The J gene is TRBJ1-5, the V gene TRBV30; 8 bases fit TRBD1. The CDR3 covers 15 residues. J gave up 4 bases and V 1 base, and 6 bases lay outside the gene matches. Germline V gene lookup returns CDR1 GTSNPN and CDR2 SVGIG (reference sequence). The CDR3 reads CAWSDSGGLNQPQHF. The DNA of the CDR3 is TGTGCCTGGAGTGATTCAGGGGGCCTGAATCAGCCCCAGCATTTT.

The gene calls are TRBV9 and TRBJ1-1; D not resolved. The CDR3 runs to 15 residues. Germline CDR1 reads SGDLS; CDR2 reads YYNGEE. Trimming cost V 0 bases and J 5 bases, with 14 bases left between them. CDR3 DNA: TGTGCCAGCAGCGTAGGGGGAGCTTTGGAAACTGAAGCTTTCTTT. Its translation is CASSVGGALETEAFF.

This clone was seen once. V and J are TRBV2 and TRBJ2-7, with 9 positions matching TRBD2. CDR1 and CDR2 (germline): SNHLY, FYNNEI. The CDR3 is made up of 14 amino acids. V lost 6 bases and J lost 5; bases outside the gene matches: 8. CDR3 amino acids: CASRSSGNIDEQYF. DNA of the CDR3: TGTGCCAGCAGATCTAGCGGGAATATCGACGAGCAGTACTTC.

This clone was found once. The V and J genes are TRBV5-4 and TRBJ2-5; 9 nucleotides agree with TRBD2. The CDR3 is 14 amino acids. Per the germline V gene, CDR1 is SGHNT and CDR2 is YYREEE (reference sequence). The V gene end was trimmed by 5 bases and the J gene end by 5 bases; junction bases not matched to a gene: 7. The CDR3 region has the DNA TGTGCCAGCAGGGGCGGGGGGGCGACGGAGACCCAGTACTTC. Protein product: CASRGGGATETQYF.

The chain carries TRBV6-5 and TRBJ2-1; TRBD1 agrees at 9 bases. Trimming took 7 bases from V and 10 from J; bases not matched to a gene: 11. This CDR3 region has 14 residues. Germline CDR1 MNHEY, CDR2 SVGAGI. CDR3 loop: CASTLRTGDGEQFF. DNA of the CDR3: TGTGCCAGCACCCTTAGGACAGGGGATGGCGAGCAGTTCTTC.

The CDR3, as DNA: TGTGCCAGTCGACAGATCGGGACAGATACGCAGTATTTT. It translates to CASRQIGTDTQYF. This chain links TRBV19 with TRBJ2-3; a weak D match, TRBD1 (5 bases). V was trimmed by 8 bases and J by 3 bases, leaving 12 bases between them. Germline CDR1 and CDR2: LNHDA and SQIVND (reference sequence). The CDR3 sequence is 13 residues long.

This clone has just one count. CDR3 amino acids: CASQRGLNYEQYF. The CDR3, as DNA: TGTGCCTCCCAGAGAGGCCTCAACTACGAGCAGTACTTC. The V gene is TRBV6-5, the J gene TRBJ2-7; no definite D call. Trimming pared 11 bases from V and 3 bases from J, leaving 17 bases between. The CDR3 spans 13 residues. Germline CDR1 and CDR2: MNHEY and SVGAGI.

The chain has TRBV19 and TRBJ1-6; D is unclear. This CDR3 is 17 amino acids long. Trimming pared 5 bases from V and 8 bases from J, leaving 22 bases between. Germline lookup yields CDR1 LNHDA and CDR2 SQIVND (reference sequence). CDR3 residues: CASSPIPQSMGHSPLHF. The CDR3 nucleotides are TGTGCCAGTAGTCCCATACCCCAGAGTATGGGTCATTCACCCCTCCACTTT.

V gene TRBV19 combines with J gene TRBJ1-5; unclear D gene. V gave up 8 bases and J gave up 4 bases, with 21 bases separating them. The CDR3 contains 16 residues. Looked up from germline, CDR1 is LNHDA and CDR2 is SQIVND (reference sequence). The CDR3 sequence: CASLPTWAQINQPQHF. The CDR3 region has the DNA TGTGCCAGTCTCCCGACCTGGGCTCAGATTAATCAGCCCCAGCATTTT.

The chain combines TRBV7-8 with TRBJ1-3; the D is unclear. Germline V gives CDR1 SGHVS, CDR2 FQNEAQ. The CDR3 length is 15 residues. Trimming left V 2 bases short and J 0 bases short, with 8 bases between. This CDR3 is CASSLSGPSGNTIYF. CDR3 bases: TGTGCCAGCAGCTTATCCGGGCCCTCTGGAAACACCATATATTTT.

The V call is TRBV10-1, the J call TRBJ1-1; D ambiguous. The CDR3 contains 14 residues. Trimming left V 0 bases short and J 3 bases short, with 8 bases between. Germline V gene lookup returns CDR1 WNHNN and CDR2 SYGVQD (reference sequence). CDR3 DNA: TGCGCCAGCAGTGAGTCGGAAGGCCACACTGAAGCTTTCTTT. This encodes CASSESEGHTEAFF.